This TCR beta chain derives from a study of cytomegalovirus exposure and HLA in healthy donors. As for the study in general: An earlier analysis found under 130 million unique TCR beta sequences from around 180 million T cells.

Germline trimming cut 2 bases from V and 9 bases from J; bases unmatched to any gene: 10. Germline loops: CDR1 SGHVS, CDR2 FQNEAQ. This CDR3 has 15 residues. It was with 60 Vbeta and 13 Jbeta primers that the PCR ran. Assay used: immunoSEQ multiplex PCR; TCRdb lists only in-frame clones, some missing. Among 220,000 or so clones, approximately 78% were seen once, and the ten largest hold around 2.7%. This clone was detected once. Its specificity is not known. Notes on the study in general: Analysis was performed later, and it showed HLA-associated TCR beta chains to be more clonally expanded than equally common others.

The V call is TRBV7-8, the J call TRBJ2-1; 7 nucleotides match TRBD2. The sequence was obtained from a woman between 40 and 50 years old in good health and CMV-seronegative. The sequencing sample was made of PBMCs. The CDR3 nucleotides are TGTGCCAGCAGCTTATGGGGCGGGAGTTGGAGTGAGCAGTTCTTC. This translates into CASSLWGGSWSEQFF. The full variable domain, with the rest looked up from reference TRBV7-8 and TRBJ2-1, is GAGVSQSPRYKVAKRGQDVALRCDPISGHVSLFWYQQALGQGPEFLTYFQNEAQLDKSGLPSDRFFAERPEGSVSTLKIQRTQQEDSAVYLCASSLWGGSWSEQFFGPGTRLTVL.